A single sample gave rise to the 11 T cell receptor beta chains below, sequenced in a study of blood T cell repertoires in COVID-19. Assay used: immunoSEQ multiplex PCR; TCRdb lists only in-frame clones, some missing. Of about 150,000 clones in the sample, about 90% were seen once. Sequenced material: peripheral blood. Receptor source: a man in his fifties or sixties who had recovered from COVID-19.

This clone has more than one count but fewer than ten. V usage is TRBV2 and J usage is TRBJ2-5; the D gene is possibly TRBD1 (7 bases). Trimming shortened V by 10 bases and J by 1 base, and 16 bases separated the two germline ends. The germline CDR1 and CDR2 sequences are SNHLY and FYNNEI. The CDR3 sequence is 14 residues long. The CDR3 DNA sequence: TGTGCCACCCTAATCCAGGGGGGCCAAGAGACCCAGTACTTC. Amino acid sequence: CATLIQGGQETQYF.

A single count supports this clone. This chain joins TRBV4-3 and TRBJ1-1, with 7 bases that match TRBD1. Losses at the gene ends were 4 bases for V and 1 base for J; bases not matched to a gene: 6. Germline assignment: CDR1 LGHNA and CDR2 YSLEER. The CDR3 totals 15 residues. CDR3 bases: TGCGCCAGCAGCCGGAGGACAGGTGGGAACACTGAAGCTTTCTTT. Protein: CASSRRTGGNTEAFF.

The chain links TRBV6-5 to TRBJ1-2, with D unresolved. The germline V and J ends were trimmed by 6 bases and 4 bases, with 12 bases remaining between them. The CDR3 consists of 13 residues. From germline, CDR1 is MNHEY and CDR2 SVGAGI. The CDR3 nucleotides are TGTGCCAGCAGCCACCCAGAATCCTATGGCTACACCTTC. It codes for CASSHPESYGYTF.

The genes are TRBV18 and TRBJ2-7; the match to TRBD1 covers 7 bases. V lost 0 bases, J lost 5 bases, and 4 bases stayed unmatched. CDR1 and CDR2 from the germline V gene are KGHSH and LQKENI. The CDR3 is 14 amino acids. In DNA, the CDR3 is TGTGCCAGCTCACCACCTTACACAGGGGACGAGCAGTACTTC. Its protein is CASSPPYTGDEQYF.

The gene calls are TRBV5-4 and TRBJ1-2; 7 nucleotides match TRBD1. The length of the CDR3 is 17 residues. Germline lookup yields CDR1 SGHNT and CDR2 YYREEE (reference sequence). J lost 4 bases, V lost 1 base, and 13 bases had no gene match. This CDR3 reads CASSLTFTGADPYGYTF. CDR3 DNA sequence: TGTGCCAGCAGCTTGACGTTTACAGGGGCCGACCCCTATGGCTACACCTTC.

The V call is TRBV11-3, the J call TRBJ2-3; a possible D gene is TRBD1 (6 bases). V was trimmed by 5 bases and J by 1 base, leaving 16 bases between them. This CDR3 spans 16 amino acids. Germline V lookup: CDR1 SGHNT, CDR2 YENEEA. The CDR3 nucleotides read TGTGCCAGCAGCAGGGCAGGGGTTCGGGGCACAGATACGCAGTATTTT. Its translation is CASSRAGVRGTDTQYF.

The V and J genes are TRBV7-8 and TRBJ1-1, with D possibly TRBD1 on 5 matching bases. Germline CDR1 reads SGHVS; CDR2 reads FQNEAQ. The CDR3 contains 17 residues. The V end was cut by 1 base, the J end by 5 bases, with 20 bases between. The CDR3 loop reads CASSLGQGMGIGTEAFF. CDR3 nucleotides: TGTGCCAGCAGCTTAGGGCAGGGTATGGGGATTGGGACTGAAGCTTTCTTT. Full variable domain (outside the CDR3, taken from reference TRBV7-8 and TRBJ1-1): GAGVSQSPRYKVAKRGQDVALRCDPISGHVSLFWYQQALGQGPEFLTYFQNEAQLDKSGLPSDRFFAERPEGSVSTLKIQRTQQEDSAVYLCASSLGQGMGIGTEAFFGQGTRLTVV.

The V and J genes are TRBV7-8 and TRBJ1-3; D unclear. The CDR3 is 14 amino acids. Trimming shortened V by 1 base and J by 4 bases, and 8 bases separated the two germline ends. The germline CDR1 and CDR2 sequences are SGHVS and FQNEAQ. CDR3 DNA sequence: TGTGCCAGCAGCTTAGGCCCTACCGGAAACACCATATATTTT. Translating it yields CASSLGPTGNTIYF.

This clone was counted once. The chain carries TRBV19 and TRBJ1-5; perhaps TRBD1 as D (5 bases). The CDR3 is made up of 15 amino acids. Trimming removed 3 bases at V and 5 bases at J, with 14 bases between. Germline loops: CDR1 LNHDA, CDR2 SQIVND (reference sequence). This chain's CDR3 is CASSIFGQGDQPQHF. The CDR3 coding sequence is TGTGCCAGTAGTATTTTTGGTCAGGGCGATCAGCCCCAGCATTTT. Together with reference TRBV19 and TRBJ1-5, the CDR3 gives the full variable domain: DGGITQSPKYLFRKEGQNVTLSCEQNLNHDAMYWYRQDPGQGLRLIYYSQIVNDFQKGDIAEGYSVSREKKESFPLTVTSAQKNPTAFYLCASSIFGQGDQPQHFGDGTRLSIL.

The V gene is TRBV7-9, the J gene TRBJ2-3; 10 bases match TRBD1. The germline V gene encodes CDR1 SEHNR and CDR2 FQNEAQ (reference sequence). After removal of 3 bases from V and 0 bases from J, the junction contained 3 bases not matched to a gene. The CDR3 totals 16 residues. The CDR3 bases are TGTGCCAGCAGCTTGGGACAGGGGCTAAGCACAGATACGCAGTATTTT. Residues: CASSLGQGLSTDTQYF.

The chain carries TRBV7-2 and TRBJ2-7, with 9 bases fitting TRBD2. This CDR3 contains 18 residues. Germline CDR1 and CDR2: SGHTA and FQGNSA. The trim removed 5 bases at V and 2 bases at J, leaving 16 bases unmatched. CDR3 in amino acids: CASSGAVTSGPKAYEQYF. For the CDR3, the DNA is TGTGCCAGCAGCGGAGCTGTGACTAGCGGTCCAAAAGCCTACGAGCAGTACTTC.